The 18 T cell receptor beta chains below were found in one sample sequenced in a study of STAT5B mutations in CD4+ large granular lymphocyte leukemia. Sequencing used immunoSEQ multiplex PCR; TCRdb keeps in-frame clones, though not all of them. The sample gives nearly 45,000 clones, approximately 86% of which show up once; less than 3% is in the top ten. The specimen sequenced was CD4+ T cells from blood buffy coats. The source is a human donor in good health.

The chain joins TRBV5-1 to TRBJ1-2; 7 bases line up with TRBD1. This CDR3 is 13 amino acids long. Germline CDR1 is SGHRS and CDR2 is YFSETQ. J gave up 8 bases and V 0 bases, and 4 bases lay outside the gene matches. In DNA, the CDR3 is TGCGCCAGCAGCTTGGGTACAGGGGTAGGCTACACCTTC. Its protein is CASSLGTGVGYTF. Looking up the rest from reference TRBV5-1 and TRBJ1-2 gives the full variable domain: KAGVTQTPRYLIKTRGQQVTLSCSPISGHRSVSWYQQTPGQGLQFLFEYFSETQRNKGNFPGRFSGRQFSNSRSEMNVSTLELGDSALYLCASSLGTGVGYTFGSGTRLTVV.

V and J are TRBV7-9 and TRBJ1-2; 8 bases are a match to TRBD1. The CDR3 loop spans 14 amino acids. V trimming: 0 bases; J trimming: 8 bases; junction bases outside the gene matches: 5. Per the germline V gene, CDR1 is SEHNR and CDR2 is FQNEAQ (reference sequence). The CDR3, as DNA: TGTGCCAGCAGCTTAGCGCAGACAGGGGCCGGCTACACCTTC. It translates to CASSLAQTGAGYTF.

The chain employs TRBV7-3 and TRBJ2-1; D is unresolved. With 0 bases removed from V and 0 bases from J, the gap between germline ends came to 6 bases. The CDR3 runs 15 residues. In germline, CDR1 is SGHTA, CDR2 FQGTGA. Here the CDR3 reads CASSLTQSSYNEQFF. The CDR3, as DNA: TGTGCCAGCAGCTTAACACAGAGCTCCTACAATGAGCAGTTCTTC. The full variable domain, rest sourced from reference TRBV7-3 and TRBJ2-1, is GAGVSQTPSNKVTEKGKYVELRCDPISGHTALYWYRQSLGQGPEFLIYFQGTGAADDSGLPNDRFFAVRPEGSVSTLKIQRTERGDSAVYLCASSLTQSSYNEQFFGPGTRLTVL.

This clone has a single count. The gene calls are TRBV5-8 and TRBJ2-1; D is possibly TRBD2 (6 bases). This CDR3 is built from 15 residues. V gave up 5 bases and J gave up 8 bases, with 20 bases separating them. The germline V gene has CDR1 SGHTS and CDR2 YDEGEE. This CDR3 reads CASRPEFAGSHEQFF. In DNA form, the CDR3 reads TGTGCCAGCAGACCAGAATTCGCGGGGAGCCATGAGCAGTTCTTC.

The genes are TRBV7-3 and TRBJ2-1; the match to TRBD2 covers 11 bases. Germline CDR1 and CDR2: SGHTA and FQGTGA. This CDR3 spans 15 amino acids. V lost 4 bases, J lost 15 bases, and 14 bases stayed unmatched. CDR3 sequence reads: CASSSPGLAAGGPFF. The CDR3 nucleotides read TGTGCCAGCAGCTCGCCGGGACTAGCGGCCGGAGGCCCGTTCTTC.

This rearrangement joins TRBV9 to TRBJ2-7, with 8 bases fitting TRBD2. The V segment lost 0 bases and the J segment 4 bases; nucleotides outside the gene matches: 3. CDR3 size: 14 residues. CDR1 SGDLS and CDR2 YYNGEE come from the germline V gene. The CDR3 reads CASSVEAGVYEQYF. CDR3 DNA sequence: TGTGCCAGCAGCGTAGAAGCGGGAGTTTACGAGCAGTACTTC.

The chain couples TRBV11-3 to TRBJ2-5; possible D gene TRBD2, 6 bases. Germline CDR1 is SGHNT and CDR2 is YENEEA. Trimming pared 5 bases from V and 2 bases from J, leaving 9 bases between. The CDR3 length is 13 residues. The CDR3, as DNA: TGTGCCAGCAGCCAGACTAGTCAAGAGACCCAGTACTTC. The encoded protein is CASSQTSQETQYF.

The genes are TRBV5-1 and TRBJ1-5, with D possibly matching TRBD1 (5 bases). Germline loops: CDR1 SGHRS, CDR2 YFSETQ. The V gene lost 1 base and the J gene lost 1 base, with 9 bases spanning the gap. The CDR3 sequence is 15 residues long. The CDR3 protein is CASSLFPGSNQPQHF. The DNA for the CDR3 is TGCGCCAGCAGCTTGTTTCCAGGGAGCAATCAGCCCCAGCATTTT.

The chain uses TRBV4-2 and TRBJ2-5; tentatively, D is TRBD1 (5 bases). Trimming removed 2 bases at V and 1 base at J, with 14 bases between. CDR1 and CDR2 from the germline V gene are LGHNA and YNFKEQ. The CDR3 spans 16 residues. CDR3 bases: TGTGCCAGCAGCCAAATGCCGACAGTGCTCCAAGAGACCCAGTACTTC. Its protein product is CASSQMPTVLQETQYF.

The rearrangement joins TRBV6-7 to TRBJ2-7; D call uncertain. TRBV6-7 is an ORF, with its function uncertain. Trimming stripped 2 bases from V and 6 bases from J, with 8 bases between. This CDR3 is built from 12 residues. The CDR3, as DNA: TGTGCCAGCAGTTACCCTCGCCTCGAGCAGTACTTC. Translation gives CASSYPRLEQYF.

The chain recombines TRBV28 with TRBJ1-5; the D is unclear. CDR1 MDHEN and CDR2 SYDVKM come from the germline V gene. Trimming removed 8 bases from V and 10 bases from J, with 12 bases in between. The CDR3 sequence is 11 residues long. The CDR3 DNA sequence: TGTGCCAGCGGCGACCTGGTCCCCCAGCATTTT. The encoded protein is CASGDLVPQHF. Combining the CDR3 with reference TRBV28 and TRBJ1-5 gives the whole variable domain DVKVTQSSRYLVKRTGEKVFLECVQDMDHENMFWYRQDPGLGLRLIYFSYDVKMKEKGDIPEGYSVSREKKERFSLILESASTNQTSMYLCASGDLVPQHFGDGTRLSIL.

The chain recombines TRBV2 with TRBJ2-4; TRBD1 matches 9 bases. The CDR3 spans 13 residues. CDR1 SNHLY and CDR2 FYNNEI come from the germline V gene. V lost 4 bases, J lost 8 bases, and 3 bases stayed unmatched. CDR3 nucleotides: TGTGCCAGCAGTGGGACAGGGGTAGACATTCAGTACTTC. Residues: CASSGTGVDIQYF.

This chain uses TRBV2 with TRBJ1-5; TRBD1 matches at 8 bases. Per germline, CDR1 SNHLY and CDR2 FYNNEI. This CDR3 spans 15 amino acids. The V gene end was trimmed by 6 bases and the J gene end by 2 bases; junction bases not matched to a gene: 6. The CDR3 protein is CASRRDRGRNQPQHF. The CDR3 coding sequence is TGTGCCAGCAGACGAGACAGGGGTCGCAATCAGCCCCAGCATTTT.

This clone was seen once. The CDR3 nucleotides read TGTGCCAGCAGCTTACCACTAGCGGGGGTGCAGTTCTTC. As protein: CASSLPLAGVQFF. The genes are TRBV7-2 and TRBJ2-1; 11 bases align to TRBD2. With V trimmed by 2 bases and J by 12 bases, 3 bases remained unmatched. CDR1 is SGHTA and CDR2 is FQGNSA in the germline V gene. The CDR3 runs 13 residues.

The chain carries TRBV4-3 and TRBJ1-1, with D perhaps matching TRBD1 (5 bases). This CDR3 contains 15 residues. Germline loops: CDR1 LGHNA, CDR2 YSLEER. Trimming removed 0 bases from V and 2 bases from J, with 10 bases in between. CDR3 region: CASSQENRKNTEAFF. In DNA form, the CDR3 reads TGCGCCAGCAGCCAAGAAAACAGGAAAAACACTGAAGCTTTCTTT.

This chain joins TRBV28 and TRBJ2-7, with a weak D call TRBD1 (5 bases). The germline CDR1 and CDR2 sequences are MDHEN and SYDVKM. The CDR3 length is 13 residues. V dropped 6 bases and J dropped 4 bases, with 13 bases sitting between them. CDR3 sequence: CASRAGLRYEQYF. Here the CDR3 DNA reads TGTGCCAGCAGGGCAGGGCTACGATACGAGCAGTACTTC.

The DNA for the CDR3 is TGCGCCAGCAGCTTGGGACTAGCGGGAGGATTCTCCACAGATACGCAGTATTTT. Amino acid sequence: CASSLGLAGGFSTDTQYF. V is TRBV5-1 and J is TRBJ2-3; 13 bases map to TRBD2. Germline loops: CDR1 SGHRS, CDR2 YFSETQ. V gave up 0 bases and J gave up 2 bases; unmatched junction bases: 6. The CDR3 is made up of 18 amino acids. Combining the CDR3 with reference TRBV5-1 and TRBJ2-3 gives the whole variable domain KAGVTQTPRYLIKTRGQQVTLSCSPISGHRSVSWYQQTPGQGLQFLFEYFSETQRNKGNFPGRFSGRQFSNSRSEMNVSTLELGDSALYLCASSLGLAGGFSTDTQYFGPGTRLTVL.

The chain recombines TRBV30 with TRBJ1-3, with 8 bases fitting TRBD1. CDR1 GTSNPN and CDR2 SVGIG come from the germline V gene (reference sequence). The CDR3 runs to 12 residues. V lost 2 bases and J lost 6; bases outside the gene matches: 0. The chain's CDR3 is CAWSQGANTIYF. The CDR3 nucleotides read TGTGCCTGGAGTCAGGGGGCAAACACCATATATTTT.